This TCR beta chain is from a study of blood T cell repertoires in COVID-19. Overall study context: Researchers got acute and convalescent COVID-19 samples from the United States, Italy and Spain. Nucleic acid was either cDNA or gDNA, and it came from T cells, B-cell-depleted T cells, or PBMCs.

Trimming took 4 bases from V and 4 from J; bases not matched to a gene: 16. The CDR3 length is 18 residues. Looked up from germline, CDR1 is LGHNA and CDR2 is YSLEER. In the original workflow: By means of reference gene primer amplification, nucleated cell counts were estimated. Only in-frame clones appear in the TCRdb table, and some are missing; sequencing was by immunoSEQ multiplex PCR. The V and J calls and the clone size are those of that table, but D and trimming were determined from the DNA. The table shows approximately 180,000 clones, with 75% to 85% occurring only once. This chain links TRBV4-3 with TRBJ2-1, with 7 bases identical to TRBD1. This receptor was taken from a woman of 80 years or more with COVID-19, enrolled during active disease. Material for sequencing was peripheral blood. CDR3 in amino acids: CASSLHLPDRFAYNEQFF. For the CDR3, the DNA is TGCGCCAGCAGCCTCCACTTACCGGACAGGTTCGCATACAATGAGCAGTTCTTC.